This entry concerns a single TCR beta chain. Antigen: not known. The entry originates in a study of cytomegalovirus exposure and HLA in healthy donors. Background on the study: Researchers found that about 82% of about 400 genotyped donors fell within the Caucasian-associated ancestry cluster. Notes on the study in general: The study flagged around 160 TCR beta chains as cytomegalovirus-associated.

J lost 6 bases, V lost 6 bases, and 5 bases had no gene match. The CDR3 has 12 residues. The germline gives CDR1 SGHAT, CDR2 FQNNGV. Amplification used 60 Vbeta primers and 13 Jbeta primers. Sequencing was performed with immunoSEQ multiplex PCR; in TCRdb, only in-frame clones are kept and a portion is missing. The sample lists about 160,000 clones; around 75% were seen once. What was sequenced was PBMCs. The rearrangement links TRBV11-2 to TRBJ2-7, with 7 bases aligning to TRBD1. This clonotype originated in a human donor in good health. The CDR3 sequence is CASSTDRPEQYF. The CDR3, as DNA: TGTGCCAGCAGTACGGACAGGCCCGAGCAGTACTTC.